Below are 9 T cell receptor beta chains sequenced from a single sample in a study of blood T cells in healthy people across ages. Sample-barcoded 5' priming and a J-beta primer mix drove a second PCR of roughly 7 to 11 cycles. TCRdb fed the 5' RACE reads into MiXCR, producing one record per CDR3 protein. The sample consists of around 1,800,000 distinct CDR3 sequences, approximately 39% of them appearing once. Sequenced material: blood. These receptors were collected from a human donor in good health.

Points on this clonotype: Compared with germline, one end of the junction differs, possibly owing to a read error. The V and J genes are TRBV7-9 and TRBJ1-2, with D possibly matching TRBD1 (5 bases). Germline CDR1 SEHNR, CDR2 FQNEAQ (reference sequence). The CDR3 loop spans 14 amino acids. The CDR3 coding sequence is TGTGCCAGCAGTCTAGCAGGGTCGAACTATGGCCACACCTTC. It translates to CASSLAGSNYGHTF.

J is TRBJ2-3 and V is TRBV4-2; 11 bases are shared with TRBD2. The CDR3 totals 20 residues. Germline V CDR1 and CDR2: LGHNA, YNFKEQ. With V trimmed by 0 bases and J by 2 bases, 13 bases remained unmatched. CDR3 sequence (DNA): TGTGCCAGCAGCCAAGATATAATGATGGCTAGCGGGGGGAACACAGATACGCAGTATTTT. Translated: CASSQDIMMASGGNTDTQYF.

The genes are TRBV4-3 and TRBJ2-5, with a possible D match to TRBD2 (5 bases). Trimming pared 1 base from V and 2 bases from J, leaving 11 bases between. CDR1 and CDR2 from the germline V gene are LGHNA and YSLEER. The CDR3 has 15 amino acids. This chain's CDR3 is CASSQGIAQQETQYF. The DNA for the CDR3 is TGCGCCAGCAGCCAAGGCATAGCGCAACAAGAGACCCAGTACTTC.

This chain joins TRBV10-3 and TRBJ1-2, with TRBD1 matching over 7 bases. Trimming took 10 bases from V and 7 from J; bases not matched to a gene: 18. The CDR3 has 15 residues. Germline lookup yields CDR1 ENHRY and CDR2 SYGVKD. The CDR3 here is CATHLKKGAFFGYTF. DNA for the CDR3: TGTGCCACTCACCTAAAGAAGGGGGCTTTTTTTGGCTACACCTTC.

This clonotype has only a few counts. The rearrangement uses TRBV15 and TRBJ2-1; 8 positions agree with TRBD2. J was trimmed by 4 bases and V by 5 bases; bases with no gene match: 7. Per the germline V gene, CDR1 is LNHNV and CDR2 is YYDKDF (reference sequence). The CDR3 totals 15 residues. CDR3 sequence (DNA): TGTGCCACCAGCGACCCTAGCGGGCCATACAATGAGCAGTTCTTC. Its translation is CATSDPSGPYNEQFF.

The chain joins TRBV29-1 to TRBJ2-3, with a weak D call TRBD2 (5 bases). CDR3 length: 14 amino acids. CDR1 and CDR2 from the germline V gene are SQVTM and ANQGSEA. The germline V and J ends were trimmed by 7 bases and 2 bases, with 16 bases remaining between them. The CDR3: CSAGVIASTDTQYF. The CDR3 nucleotides read TGCAGCGCCGGGGTAATAGCCTCCACAGATACGCAGTATTTT.

The sample holds a few counts of this clonotype. V is TRBV10-3 and J is TRBJ2-3, with 12 bases that match TRBD1. The CDR3 has 15 amino acids. Trimming at V came to 6 bases and at J to 4 bases, leaving 5 bases not matched to a gene. Germline V gives CDR1 ENHRY, CDR2 SYGVKD. The CDR3 coding sequence is TGTGCCATCAGACCGGGACAGGGGGCGGCAGATACGCAGTATTTT. Amino acids: CAIRPGQGAADTQYF.

As concerns this clonotype: This may stem from a read error, because a much larger clone lies one nucleotide away. This chain uses TRBV27 with TRBJ1-2; unclear D gene. The V gene's germline CDR1 is MNHEY and CDR2 SMNVEV (reference sequence). The CDR3 covers 14 residues. Trimming pared 3 bases from V and 9 bases from J, leaving 17 bases between. The CDR3 sequence: CASSFTEDGLSYTF. CDR3 nucleotide sequence: TGTGCCAGCAGTTTCACCGAGGACGGGTTGAGCTACACCTTC.

In this sample, this clonotype turned up a few times. The CDR3 coding sequence is TGTGCCAGCTCACCACGAGGGGAGGTCGGTGGCAATGAGCAGTTCTTC. It specifies CASSPRGEVGGNEQFF. The rearrangement joins TRBV18 to TRBJ2-1; possible D gene TRBD2, 6 bases. CDR3 size: 16 residues. Germline V lookup: CDR1 KGHSH, CDR2 LQKENI. The V gene lost 1 base and the J gene lost 6 bases, with 16 bases spanning the gap.